A single T cell receptor beta chain is shown here with its context. This specimen comes from a study of blood T cell repertoires in COVID-19. Study context: Acute and convalescent COVID-19 samples came from the United States, Italy and Spain.

This table comes from immunoSEQ multiplex PCR, and its TCRdb copy is limited to in-frame clones, with some not included. The sample shows about 220,000 clones, about nine tenths of them seen only once. Trimming removed 5 bases from V and 1 base from J; junction bases left unmatched: 7. There are 15 residues in the CDR3. From germline, CDR1 is SGHAT and CDR2 FQNNGV. The chain couples TRBV11-2 to TRBJ1-1; 7 nucleotides align to TRBD1. The clonotype was recovered from a woman aged 25 to 39 who had recovered from COVID-19. Sequencing input: PBMCs or T cells enriched from blood (not recorded which). Here the CDR3 reads CASSLNRGSNTEAFF. The DNA of the CDR3 is TGTGCCAGCAGCCTCAACAGGGGTTCGAACACTGAAGCTTTCTTT. Full variable domain (missing parts from reference TRBV11-2 and TRBJ1-1): EAGVAQSPRYKIIEKRQSVAFWCNPISGHATLYWYQQILGQGPKLLIQFQNNGVVDDSQLPKDRFSAERLKGVDSTLKIQPAKLEDSAVYLCASSLNRGSNTEAFFGQGTRLTVV.